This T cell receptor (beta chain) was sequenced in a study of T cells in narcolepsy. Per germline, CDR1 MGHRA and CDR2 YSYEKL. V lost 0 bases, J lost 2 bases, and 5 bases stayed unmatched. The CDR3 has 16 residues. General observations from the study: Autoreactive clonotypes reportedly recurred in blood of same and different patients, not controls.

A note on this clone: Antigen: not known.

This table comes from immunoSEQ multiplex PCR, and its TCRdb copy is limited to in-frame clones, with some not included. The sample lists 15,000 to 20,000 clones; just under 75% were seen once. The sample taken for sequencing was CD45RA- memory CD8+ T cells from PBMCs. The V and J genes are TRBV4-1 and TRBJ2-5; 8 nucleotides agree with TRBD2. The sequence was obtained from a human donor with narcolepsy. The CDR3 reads CASSQDYGRVQETQYF. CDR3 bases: TGCGCCAGCAGCCAAGACTACGGGAGGGTGCAAGAGACCCAGTACTTC.